The subject of this entry is one TCR beta chain. Its antigen is undetermined. These data are taken from a study of Tregs in tolerant kidney transplant recipients. Broader study findings: For some patients, primers changed over time, blocking nucleotide-level comparison.

Clones were read by immunoSEQ multiplex PCR, and TCRdb kept only the in-frame ones, dropping some. This table has nearly 95,000 clones, over 85% appearing once. V gave up 5 bases and J gave up 5 bases; unmatched junction bases: 5. CDR3 length: 13 amino acids. Germline loops: CDR1 SGHAT, CDR2 FQNNGV. The receptor was derived from a human donor who received a combined kidney and bone marrow transplant. Sequences were derived from CD4+ T cells from blood, sampled before the transplant. The genes are TRBV11-2 and TRBJ1-1; 7 positions match TRBD1. CDR3 residues: CASSRTGVTEAFF. The CDR3 region has the DNA TGTGCCAGCAGCAGAACAGGGGTTACTGAAGCTTTCTTT.